A selection of T cell receptor beta chains follows, all from one sample in a study of blood T cells in healthy people across ages. In TCRdb, the 5' RACE reads were re-called with MiXCR into one record per CDR3 protein. The sample holds about 720,000 distinct CDR3 sequences; around 25% are singletons and the top ten take around 3.6%. These data were likewise used in another study, on T cells of mothers and their children.

What was sequenced was blood. Receptor source: a boy younger than 18 in good health. The CDR3 runs from the conserved cysteine through the conserved F or W. Each record gives: clone size, J gene, D gene, V gene, CDR3 DNA, CDR3 protein. A D gene is named only where the DNA matches it firmly. Clone size is stated in some rows and not others, as once, few, many or a class when expanded.

NA	TRBJ1-2	TRBD1	TRBV5-1	TGCGCCAGCAGCTTGGTGGCCAGGGGGACCTATGGCTACACCTTC	CASSLVARGTYGYTF
NA	TRBJ1-4	NA	TRBV7-2	TGTGCCAGCAGCTTAGTGGGGGGATTTAATGAAAAACTGTTTTTT	CASSLVGGFNEKLFF
NA	TRBJ2-7	NA	TRBV30	TGTGCCTGGAGTGTACCTAGCTACGAGCAGTACTTC	CAWSVPSYEQYF
few	TRBJ1-1	NA	TRBV6-2/TRBV6-3	TGTGCCAGCACCCAGGCGGCTGAAGCTTTCTTT	CASTQAAEAFF
NA	TRBJ2-4	TRBD1	TRBV29-1	TGCAGCGTTGAAGATCAGGGGGTGGTCAAAAACATTCAGTACTTC	CSVEDQGVVKNIQYF
few	TRBJ1-2	NA	TRBV7-2	TGTGCCAGCAGCGGAGACTTCGTAGTGAGCTATGGCTACACCTTC	CASSGDFVVSYGYTF
many	TRBJ1-2	NA	TRBV7-9	TGTGCCAGCAGCTTATCGGCAGGGAGAGGCTACACCTTC	CASSLSAGRGYTF
NA	TRBJ2-5	NA	TRBV4-3	TGCGCCAGCAGCCAAGGCCCGGCGGCCACAGGGGAGACCCAGTACTTC	CASSQGPAATGETQYF
NA	TRBJ2-3	NA	TRBV24-1	TGTGCCACCAGTGACCCCCGTCTCGGGAAGAAAGATACGCAGTATTTT	CATSDPRLGKKDTQYF
few	TRBJ2-1	NA	TRBV29-1	TGCAGCGTTCCCTCCTACAACGGCAATGAGCAGTTCTTC	CSVPSYNGNEQFF
few	TRBJ2-5	TRBD2	TRBV7-8	TGTGCCAGCAGCTTTGCGGGACTAGCGGGAGAGACCCAGTACTTC	CASSFAGLAGETQYF
few	TRBJ2-4	TRBD2	TRBV12-3/TRBV12-4	TGTGCCAGCAGTTGGGGAGGGGCGCGGGATCAGTACTTC	CASSWGGARDQYF
NA	TRBJ2-7	TRBD1	TRBV28	TGTGCCAGCATAGCCAAAACCGGGACAGGGGGCTACGAGCAGTACTTC	CASIAKTGTGGYEQYF
few	TRBJ1-5	TRBD1	TRBV28	TGTGTCAGCAGTTCTTTCAGGGGGCCTCAGCCCCAGCATTTT	CVSSSFRGPQPQHF
NA	TRBJ1-1	NA	TRBV19	TGTGCCAGTAGTATCCCGGGGGCTGGGAACACTGAAGCCTTCTTT	CASSIPGAGNTEAFF
NA	TRBJ1-5	NA	TRBV6-2/TRBV6-3	TGTGCCAGCAGTTGGACGGGACACCGGTATAGCAATCAGCCCCAGCATTTT	CASSWTGHRYSNQPQHF
NA	TRBJ2-1	TRBD2	TRBV5-1	TGCGCCAGCAGCTTTTTGTCCAGGGTCGGGGGGGAGCAGTTCTTC	CASSFLSRVGGEQFF